This is a list of T cell receptor beta chains from one sample in a study of PD-1 blockade in classical Hodgkin lymphoma. Clones were read by immunoSEQ multiplex PCR, and TCRdb kept only the in-frame ones, dropping some. The table shows 95,000 to 100,000 clones, with more than 85% occurring only once. Material: peripheral blood mononuclear cells (PBMCs), obtained before the second cycle of nivolumab. The receptor set was obtained from a human donor with classical Hodgkin lymphoma. The CDR3 runs from the conserved cysteine through the conserved F or W. D genes are given only for firm matches. Clone sizes are given selectively: once, few, many, or a class where the clone is expanded.

v_gene: TRBV5-1
d_gene: -
j_gene: TRBJ2-3
abundance: -
CDR3aa: CASSLDIGQRRHTDTQYF
CDR3nt: TGCGCCAGCAGCCTTGATATTGGACAAAGAAGACACACAGATACGCAGTATTTT

v_gene: TRBV20-1
d_gene: -
j_gene: TRBJ2-3
abundance: medium-sized
CDR3aa: CSAGGDTQYF
CDR3nt: TGCAGTGCTGGGGGGGATACGCAGTATTTT

v_gene: TRBV27
d_gene: TRBD1
j_gene: TRBJ1-4
abundance: -
CDR3aa: CASSVPGQGHEKLFF
CDR3nt: TGTGCCAGCAGTGTGCCGGGACAGGGGCATGAAAAACTGTTTTTT

v_gene: TRBV7-6
d_gene: -
j_gene: TRBJ2-6
abundance: -
CDR3aa: CASSSQRTTGANVLTF
CDR3nt: TGTGCCAGCAGCTCCCAAAGGACGACTGGGGCCAACGTCCTGACTTTC

v_gene: TRBV12-5
d_gene: TRBD2
j_gene: TRBJ2-5
abundance: -
CDR3aa: CASGPPWGGQETQYF
CDR3nt: TGTGCTAGTGGTCCCCCCTGGGGGGGGCAAGAGACCCAGTACTTC

v_gene: TRBV5-6
d_gene: -
j_gene: TRBJ2-7
abundance: -
CDR3aa: CASSTGTPYEQYF
CDR3nt: TGTGCCAGCAGCACCGGGACTCCCTACGAGCAGTACTTC

v_gene: TRBV21-1
d_gene: -
j_gene: TRBJ1-6
abundance: few
CDR3aa: CASSKCRVVNSPLHF
CDR3nt: TGTGCCAGCAGCAAATGCCGAGTTGTAAATTCACCCCTCCACTTT

v_gene: TRBV5-1
d_gene: -
j_gene: TRBJ2-3
abundance: -
CDR3aa: CASSFTDTQYF
CDR3nt: TGCGCCAGCAGCTTCACAGATACGCAGTATTTT

v_gene: TRBV27
d_gene: TRBD1
j_gene: TRBJ2-1
abundance: -
CDR3aa: CASSSFRQGRINEQFF
CDR3nt: TGTGCCAGCAGTTCCTTTCGACAGGGGCGGATCAATGAGCAGTTCTTC

v_gene: TRBV28
d_gene: -
j_gene: TRBJ2-7
abundance: -
CDR3aa: CASSEDSYSSYEQYF
CDR3nt: TGTGCCAGCAGTGAGGACAGTTATAGCTCCTACGAGCAGTACTTC

v_gene: TRBV13
d_gene: TRBD1
j_gene: TRBJ2-7
abundance: -
CDR3aa: CASSLRDRGIYEQYF
CDR3nt: TGTGCCAGCAGCTTACGGGACAGGGGTATCTACGAGCAGTACTTC

v_gene: TRBV11-2
d_gene: TRBD2
j_gene: TRBJ2-5
abundance: -
CDR3aa: CASSPELAGGLETQYF
CDR3nt: TGTGCCAGCAGCCCCGAACTAGCGGGGGGCCTAGAGACCCAGTACTTC